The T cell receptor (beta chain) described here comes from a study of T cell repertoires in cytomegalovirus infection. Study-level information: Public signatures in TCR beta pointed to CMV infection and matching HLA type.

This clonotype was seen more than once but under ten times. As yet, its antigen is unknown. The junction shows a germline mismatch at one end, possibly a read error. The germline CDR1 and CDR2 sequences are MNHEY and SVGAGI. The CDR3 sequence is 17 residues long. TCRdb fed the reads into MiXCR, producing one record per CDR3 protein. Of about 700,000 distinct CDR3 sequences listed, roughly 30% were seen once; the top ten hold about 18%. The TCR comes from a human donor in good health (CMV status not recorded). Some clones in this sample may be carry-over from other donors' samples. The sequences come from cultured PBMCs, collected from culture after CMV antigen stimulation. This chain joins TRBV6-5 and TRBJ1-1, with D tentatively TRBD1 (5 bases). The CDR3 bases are TGTGCCAGCAGATACTCCCTTCGAGCAGGGTCGAACACTGAAGCTTTCTTT. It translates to CASRYSLRAGSNTEAFF.